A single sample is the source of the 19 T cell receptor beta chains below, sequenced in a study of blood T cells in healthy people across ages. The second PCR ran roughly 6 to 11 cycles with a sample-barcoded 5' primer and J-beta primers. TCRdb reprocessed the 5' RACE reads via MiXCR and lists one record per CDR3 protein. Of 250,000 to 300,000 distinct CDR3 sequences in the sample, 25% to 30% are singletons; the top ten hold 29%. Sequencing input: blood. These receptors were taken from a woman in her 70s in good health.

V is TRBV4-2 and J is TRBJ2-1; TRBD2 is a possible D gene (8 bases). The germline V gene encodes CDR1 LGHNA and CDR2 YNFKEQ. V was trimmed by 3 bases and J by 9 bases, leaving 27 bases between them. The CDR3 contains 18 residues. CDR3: CASSQVIQGVSGRGEQFF. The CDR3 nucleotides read TGTGCCAGCAGCCAGGTAATTCAGGGGGTCAGCGGGAGAGGTGAGCAGTTCTTC.

CDR3 region: CASSPPGRLSYNEQFF. For the CDR3, the DNA is TGCGCCAGCAGCCCGCCTGGGAGGCTCTCCTACAATGAGCAGTTCTTC. The chain combines TRBV4-1 with TRBJ2-5; a possible D gene is TRBD2 (6 bases). The end of the DNA fits TRBJ2-1 better, so the J call may be wrong. The CDR3 is 16 amino acids. Germline loops: CDR1 MGHRA, CDR2 YSYEKL.

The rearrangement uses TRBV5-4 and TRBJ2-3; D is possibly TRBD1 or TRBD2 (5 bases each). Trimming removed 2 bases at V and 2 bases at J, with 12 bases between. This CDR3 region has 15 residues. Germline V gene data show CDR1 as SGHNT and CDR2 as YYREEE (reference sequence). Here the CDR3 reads CASSFPGPNTDTQYF. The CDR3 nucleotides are TGTGCCAGCAGCTTTCCGGGACCGAACACAGATACGCAGTATTTT. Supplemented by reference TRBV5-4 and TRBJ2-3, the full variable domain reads ETGVTQSPTHLIKTRGQQVTLRCSSQSGHNTVSWYQQALGQGPQFIFQYYREEENGRGNFPPRFSGLQFPNYSSELNVNALELDDSALYLCASSFPGPNTDTQYFGPGTRLTVL.

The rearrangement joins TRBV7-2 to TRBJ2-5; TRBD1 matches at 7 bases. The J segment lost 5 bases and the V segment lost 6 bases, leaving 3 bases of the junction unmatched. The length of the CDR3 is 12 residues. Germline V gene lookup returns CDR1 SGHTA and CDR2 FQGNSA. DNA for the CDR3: TGTGCCAGCAGATTACAGGGGGAGACCCAGTACTTC. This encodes CASRLQGETQYF. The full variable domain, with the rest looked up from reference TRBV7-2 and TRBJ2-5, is GAGVSQSPSNKVTEKGKDVELRCDPISGHTALYWYRQSLGQGLEFLIYFQGNSAPDKSGLPSDRFSAERTGGSVSTLTIQRTQQEDSAVYLCASRLQGETQYFGPGTRLLVL.

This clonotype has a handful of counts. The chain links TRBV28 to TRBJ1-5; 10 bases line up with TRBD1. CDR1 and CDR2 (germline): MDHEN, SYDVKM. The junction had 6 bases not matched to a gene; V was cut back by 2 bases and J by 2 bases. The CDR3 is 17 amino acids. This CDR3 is CASSLMSGTGGNQPQHF. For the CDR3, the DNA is TGTGCCAGCAGTTTAATGTCCGGGACAGGGGGCAATCAGCCCCAGCATTTT. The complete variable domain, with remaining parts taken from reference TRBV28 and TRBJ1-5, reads DVKVTQSSRYLVKRTGEKVFLECVQDMDHENMFWYRQDPGLGLRLIYFSYDVKMKEKGDIPEGYSVSREKKERFSLILESASTNQTSMYLCASSLMSGTGGNQPQHFGDGTRLSIL.

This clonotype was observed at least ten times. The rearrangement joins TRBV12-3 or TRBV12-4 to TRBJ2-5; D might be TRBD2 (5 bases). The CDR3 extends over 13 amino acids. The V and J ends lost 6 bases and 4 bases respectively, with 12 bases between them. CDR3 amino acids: CASSGSRGETQYF. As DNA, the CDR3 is TGTGCCAGCAGCGGCTCCCGGGGAGAGACCCAGTACTTC.

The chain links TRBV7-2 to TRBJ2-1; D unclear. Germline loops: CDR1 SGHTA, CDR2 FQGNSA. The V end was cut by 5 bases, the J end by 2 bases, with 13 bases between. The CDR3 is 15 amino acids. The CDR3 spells CTSSPRFETYNEQFF. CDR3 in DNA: TGTACCAGCAGCCCCCGGTTCGAAACCTACAATGAGCAGTTCTTC. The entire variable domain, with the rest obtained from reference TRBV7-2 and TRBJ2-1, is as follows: GAGVSQSPSNKVTEKGKDVELRCDPISGHTALYWYRQSLGQGLEFLIYFQGNSAPDKSGLPSDRFSAERTGGSVSTLTIQRTQQEDSAVYLCTSSPRFETYNEQFFGPGTRLTVL.

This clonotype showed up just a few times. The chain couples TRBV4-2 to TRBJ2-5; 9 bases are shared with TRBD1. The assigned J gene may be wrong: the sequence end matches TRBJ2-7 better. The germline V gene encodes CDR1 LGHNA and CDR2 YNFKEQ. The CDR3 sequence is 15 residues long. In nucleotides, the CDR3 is TGTGCCAGCAGCCAAGGGACAGGGGCTTTCTACGAGCAGTACTTC. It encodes CASSQGTGAFYEQYF.

This CDR3 reads CASSYRTSGGTQYF. CDR3 coding DNA: TGTGCCAGCAGTTACAGGACCTCGGGGGGGACCCAGTACTTC. The chain is built from TRBV6-5 and TRBJ2-5, with 7 bases aligning to TRBD2. The trim removed 2 bases at V and 7 bases at J, leaving 7 bases unmatched. This CDR3 is built from 14 residues. In germline, CDR1 is MNHEY, CDR2 SVGAGI.

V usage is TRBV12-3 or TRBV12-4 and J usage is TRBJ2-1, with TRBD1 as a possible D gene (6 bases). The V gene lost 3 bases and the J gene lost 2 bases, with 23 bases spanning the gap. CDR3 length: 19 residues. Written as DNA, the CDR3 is TGTGCCAGCAGTTTCATGGGGGACATATTTTCCATAACCTACAATGAGCAGTTCTTC. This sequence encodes CASSFMGDIFSITYNEQFF.

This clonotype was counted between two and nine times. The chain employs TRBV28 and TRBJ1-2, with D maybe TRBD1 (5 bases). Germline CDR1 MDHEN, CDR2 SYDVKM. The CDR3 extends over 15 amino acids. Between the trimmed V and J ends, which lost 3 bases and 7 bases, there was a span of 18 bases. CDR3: CASSLGLGNRVGYTF. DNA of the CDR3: TGTGCCAGCAGTTTGGGGCTGGGGAATCGGGTTGGCTACACCTTC.

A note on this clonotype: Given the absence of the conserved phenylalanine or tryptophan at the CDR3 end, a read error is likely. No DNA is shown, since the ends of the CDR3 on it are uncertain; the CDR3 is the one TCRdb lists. CDR3 residues: CASRTGQGITDTEYS. V gene TRBV12-3 or TRBV12-4 combines with J gene TRBJ2-3; the DNA was not used to check the table's D call, TRBD1. The CDR3 is 15 amino acids long, termini counted.

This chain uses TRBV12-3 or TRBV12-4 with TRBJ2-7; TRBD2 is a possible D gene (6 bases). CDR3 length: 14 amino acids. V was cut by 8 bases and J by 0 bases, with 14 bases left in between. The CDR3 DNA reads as TGTGCCAGCGAGCCCGGGGGTAGCTCCTACGAGCAGTACTTC. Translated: CASEPGGSSYEQYF.

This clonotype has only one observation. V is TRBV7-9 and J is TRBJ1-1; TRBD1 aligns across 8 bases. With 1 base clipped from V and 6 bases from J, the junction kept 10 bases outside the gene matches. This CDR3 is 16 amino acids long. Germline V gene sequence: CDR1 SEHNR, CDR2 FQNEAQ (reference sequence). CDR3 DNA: TGTGCCAGCAGCTTAGATCTAGGACAGGGTTCGTCTGAAGCTTTCTTT. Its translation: CASSLDLGQGSSEAFF.

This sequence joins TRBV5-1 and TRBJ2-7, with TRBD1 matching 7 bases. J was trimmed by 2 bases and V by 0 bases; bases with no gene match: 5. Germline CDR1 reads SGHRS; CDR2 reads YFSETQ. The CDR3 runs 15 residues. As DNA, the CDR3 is TGCGCCAGCAGCTTGGGGTCGACAGGGACCTACGAGCAGTACTTC. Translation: CASSLGSTGTYEQYF. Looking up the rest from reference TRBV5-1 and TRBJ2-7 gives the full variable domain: KAGVTQTPRYLIKTRGQQVTLSCSPISGHRSVSWYQQTPGQGLQFLFEYFSETQRNKGNFPGRFSGRQFSNSRSEMNVSTLELGDSALYLCASSLGSTGTYEQYFGPGTRLTVT.

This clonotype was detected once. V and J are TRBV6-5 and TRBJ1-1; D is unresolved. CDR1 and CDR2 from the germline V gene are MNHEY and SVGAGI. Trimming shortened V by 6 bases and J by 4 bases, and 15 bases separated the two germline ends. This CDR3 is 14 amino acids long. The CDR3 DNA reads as TGTGCCAGCAGCCGGGTGGCTTCCACCACTGAAGCTTTCTTT. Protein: CASSRVASTTEAFF.

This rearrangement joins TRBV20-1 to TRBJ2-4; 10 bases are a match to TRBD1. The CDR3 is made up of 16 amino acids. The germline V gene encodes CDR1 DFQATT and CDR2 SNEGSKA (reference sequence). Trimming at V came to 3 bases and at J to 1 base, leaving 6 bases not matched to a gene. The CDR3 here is CSARSPGQGAKNIQYF. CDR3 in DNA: TGCAGTGCTAGGTCACCGGGACAGGGGGCCAAAAACATTCAGTACTTC.

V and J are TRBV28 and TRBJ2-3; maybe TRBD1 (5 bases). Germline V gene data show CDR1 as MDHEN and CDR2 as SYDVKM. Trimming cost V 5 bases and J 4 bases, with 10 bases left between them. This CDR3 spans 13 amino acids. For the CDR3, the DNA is TGTGCCAGCAGTCAACGACAGTCAGATACGCAGTATTTT. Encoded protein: CASSQRQSDTQYF. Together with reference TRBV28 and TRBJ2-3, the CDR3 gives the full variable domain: DVKVTQSSRYLVKRTGEKVFLECVQDMDHENMFWYRQDPGLGLRLIYFSYDVKMKEKGDIPEGYSVSREKKERFSLILESASTNQTSMYLCASSQRQSDTQYFGPGTRLTVL.

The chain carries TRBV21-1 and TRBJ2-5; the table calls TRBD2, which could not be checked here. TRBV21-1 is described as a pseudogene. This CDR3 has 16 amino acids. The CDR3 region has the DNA TGTGCCAGCAGCAAAGTGGCTAGCGGGAGGGAAGAGACCCAGTACTTC. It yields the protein CASSKVASGREETQYF.